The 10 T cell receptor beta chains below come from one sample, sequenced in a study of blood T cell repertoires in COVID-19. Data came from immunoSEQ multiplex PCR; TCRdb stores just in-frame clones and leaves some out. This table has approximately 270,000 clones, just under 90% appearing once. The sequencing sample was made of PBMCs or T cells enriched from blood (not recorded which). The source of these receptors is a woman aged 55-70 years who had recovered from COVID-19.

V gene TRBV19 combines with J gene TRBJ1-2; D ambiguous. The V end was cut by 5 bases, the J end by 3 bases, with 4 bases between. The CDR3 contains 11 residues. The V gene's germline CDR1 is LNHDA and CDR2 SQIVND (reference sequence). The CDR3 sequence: CASSLDYGYTF. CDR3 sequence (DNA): TGTGCCAGTAGTCTTGACTATGGCTACACCTTC.

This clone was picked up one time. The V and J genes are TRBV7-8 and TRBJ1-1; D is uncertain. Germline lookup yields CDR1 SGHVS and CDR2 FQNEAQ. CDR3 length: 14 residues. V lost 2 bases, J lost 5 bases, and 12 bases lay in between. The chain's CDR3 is CASSLTFSSTEAFF. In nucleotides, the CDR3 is TGTGCCAGCAGCTTAACGTTTAGTTCAACTGAAGCTTTCTTT.

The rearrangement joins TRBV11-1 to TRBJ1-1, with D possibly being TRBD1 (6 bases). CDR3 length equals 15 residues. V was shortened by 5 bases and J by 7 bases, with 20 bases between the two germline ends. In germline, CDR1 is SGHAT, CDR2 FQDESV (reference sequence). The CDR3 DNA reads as TGTGCCAGCAGCCACAGAATAGCGGGGGCTAGTGAAGCTTTCTTT. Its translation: CASSHRIAGASEAFF.

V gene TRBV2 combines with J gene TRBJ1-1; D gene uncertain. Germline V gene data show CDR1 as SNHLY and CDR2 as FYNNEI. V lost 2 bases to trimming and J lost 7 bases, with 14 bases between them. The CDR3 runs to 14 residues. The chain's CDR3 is CASSERGGLNEAFF. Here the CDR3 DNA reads TGTGCCAGCAGTGAACGGGGTGGTTTGAATGAAGCTTTCTTT.

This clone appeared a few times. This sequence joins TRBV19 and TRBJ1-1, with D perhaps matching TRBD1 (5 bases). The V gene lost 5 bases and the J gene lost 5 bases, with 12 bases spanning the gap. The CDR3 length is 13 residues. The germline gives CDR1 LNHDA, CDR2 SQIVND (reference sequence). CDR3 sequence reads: CASSPGSGTEAFF. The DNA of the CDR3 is TGTGCCAGTAGTCCAGGGTCCGGAACTGAAGCTTTCTTT.

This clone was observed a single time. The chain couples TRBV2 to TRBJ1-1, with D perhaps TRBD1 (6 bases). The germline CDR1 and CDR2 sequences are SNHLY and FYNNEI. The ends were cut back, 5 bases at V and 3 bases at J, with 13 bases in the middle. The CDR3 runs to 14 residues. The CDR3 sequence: CASSTQGKDTEAFF. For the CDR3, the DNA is TGTGCCAGCAGTACCCAGGGGAAAGACACTGAAGCTTTCTTT.

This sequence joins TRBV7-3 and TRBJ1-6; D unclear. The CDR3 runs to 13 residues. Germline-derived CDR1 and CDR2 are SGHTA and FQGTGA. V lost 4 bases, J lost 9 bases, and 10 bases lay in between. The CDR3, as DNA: TGTGCCAGCAGCTCAGTCCCTTTTTCACCCCTCCACTTT. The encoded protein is CASSSVPFSPLHF.

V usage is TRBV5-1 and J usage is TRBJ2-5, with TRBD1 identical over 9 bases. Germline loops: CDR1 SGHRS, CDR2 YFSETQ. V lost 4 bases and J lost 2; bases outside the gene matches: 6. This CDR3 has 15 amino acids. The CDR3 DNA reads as TGCGCCAGCAGCATAATAGGGACAGGGCAAGAGACCCAGTACTTC. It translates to CASSIIGTGQETQYF.

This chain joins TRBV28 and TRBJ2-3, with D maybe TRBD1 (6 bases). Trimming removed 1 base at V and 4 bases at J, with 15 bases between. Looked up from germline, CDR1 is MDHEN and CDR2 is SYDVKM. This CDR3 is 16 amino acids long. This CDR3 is CASSLLGAGEADTQYF. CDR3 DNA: TGTGCCAGCAGTTTATTAGGCGCAGGGGAAGCAGATACGCAGTATTTT.

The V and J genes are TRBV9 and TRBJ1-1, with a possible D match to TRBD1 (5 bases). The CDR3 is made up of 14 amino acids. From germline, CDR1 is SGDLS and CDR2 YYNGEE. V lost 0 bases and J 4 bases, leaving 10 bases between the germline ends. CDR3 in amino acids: CASSVGPGLTEAFF. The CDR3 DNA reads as TGTGCCAGCAGCGTAGGTCCAGGGCTCACTGAAGCTTTCTTT.